This T cell receptor beta chain is drawn from a study of T cells in Graves' hyperthyroidism and ophthalmopathy. Trimming took 5 bases from V and 0 from J; bases not matched to a gene: 10. This CDR3 has 17 residues. Germline loops: CDR1 DFQATT, CDR2 SNEGSKA (reference sequence). Amplified regions were TCR beta CDR3 sequences from RNA transcripts. Carried out on the TCR CDR3, a first-round RT-PCR used the HTBI primer set. TCRdb reprocessed the multiplex PCR reads via MiXCR and lists one record per CDR3 protein. The repertoire includes about 290,000 distinct CDR3 sequences, roughly 15% of them detected once, and 7.9% sits in the top ten.

The chain couples TRBV20-1 to TRBJ2-6; TRBD1 matches 7 bases. The source of this sequence is a woman in her forties with Graves' hyperthyroidism. The sequenced sample was blood. The CDR3 is CSAPSDRITSGANVLTF. CDR3 DNA: TGCAGTGCTCCCTCGGACAGGATCACCTCTGGGGCCAACGTCCTGACTTTC.